This is a list of T cell receptor beta chains from one sample in a study of T cell responses to AZD1222 COVID-19 vaccine. The assay was immunoSEQ multiplex PCR, and TCRdb's table has in-frame clones only and misses some. The sample includes around 110,000 clones, approximately 83% of them seen just once. This specimen consisted of peripheral blood, obtained on day 0 of MenACWY control vaccination. These receptors all come from an adult in good health. CDR3s include the opening cysteine and the closing phenylalanine or tryptophan. The order of the fields is V gene, J gene, D gene, clone size, CDR3 DNA, CDR3 protein. D genes are given only for firm matches. Rows give clone size only sometimes, using once, few, many, or a class for an expanded clone.

V gene: TRBV7-2
J gene: TRBJ2-7
D gene: .
clone size: .
CDR3 DNA: TGTGCCAGCAGCTTAGGGGCGGGCGTATTGCCCTACGAGCAGTACTTC
CDR3 protein: CASSLGAGVLPYEQYF

V gene: TRBV5-5
J gene: TRBJ2-3
D gene: .
clone size: .
CDR3 DNA: TGTGCCAGCAGCTTGACCCAGGACATTAGCACAGATACGCAGTATTTT
CDR3 protein: CASSLTQDISTDTQYF

V gene: TRBV6-6
J gene: TRBJ1-1
D gene: .
clone size: .
CDR3 DNA: TGTGCCAGCAGTTACTCGAATATTAACACTGAAGCTTTCTTT
CDR3 protein: CASSYSNINTEAFF

V gene: TRBV20-1
J gene: TRBJ1-2
D gene: TRBD1
clone size: .
CDR3 DNA: TGCAGCAGGGGGCAGGACTATGGCTACACCTTC
CDR3 protein: CSRGQDYGYTF

V gene: TRBV12-3/TRBV12-4
J gene: TRBJ1-2
D gene: .
clone size: .
CDR3 DNA: TGTGCCAGCAGTTTTCTCAGGGTTGGTAGCTACACCTTC
CDR3 protein: CASSFLRVGSYTF

V gene: TRBV3-1/TRBV3-2
J gene: TRBJ1-3
D gene: .
clone size: .
CDR3 DNA: TGTGCCAGCAGCCCCGTGAGTCCTGGAAACACCATATATTTT
CDR3 protein: CASSPVSPGNTIYF

V gene: TRBV6-2/TRBV6-3
J gene: TRBJ2-7
D gene: TRBD1
clone size: .
CDR3 DNA: TGTGCCAGCACCCCCTCCCCAGGGGGCGGTTACGAGCAGTACTTC
CDR3 protein: CASTPSPGGGYEQYF

V gene: TRBV6-2/TRBV6-3
J gene: TRBJ1-2
D gene: TRBD1
clone size: .
CDR3 DNA: TGTGCCAGCAGTTATGACCCGGACAGGGGAGGATATGGCTACACCTTC
CDR3 protein: CASSYDPDRGGYGYTF

V gene: TRBV30
J gene: TRBJ1-2
D gene: .
clone size: .
CDR3 DNA: TGTGCCTGGAGTCTTAACACTAACTATGGCTACACCTTC
CDR3 protein: CAWSLNTNYGYTF

V gene: TRBV25-1
J gene: TRBJ1-1
D gene: .
clone size: .
CDR3 DNA: TGTGCCAGCAGTACAGCGAACACTGAAGCTTTCTTT
CDR3 protein: CASSTANTEAFF

V gene: TRBV15
J gene: TRBJ1-2
D gene: .
clone size: .
CDR3 DNA: TGTGCCACCAGCAGAGATGCCGGGACTGTGAGCTATGGCTACACCTTC
CDR3 protein: CATSRDAGTVSYGYTF

V gene: TRBV18
J gene: TRBJ2-3
D gene: TRBD2
clone size: .
CDR3 DNA: TGTGCCAGCTCACCAAGGTTTTCGCGGGGGTCAGATACGCAGTATTTT
CDR3 protein: CASSPRFSRGSDTQYF

V gene: TRBV23-1
J gene: TRBJ1-4
D gene: .
clone size: once
CDR3 DNA: TGCGCCAGCATTTCATGGGTCCTTACTAATGAAAAACTGTTTTTT
CDR3 protein: CASISWVLTNEKLFF

V gene: TRBV28
J gene: TRBJ2-7
D gene: .
clone size: .
CDR3 DNA: TGTGCCAGCCGGACAGTTGACTACGAGCAGTACTTC
CDR3 protein: CASRTVDYEQYF

V gene: TRBV6-2/TRBV6-3
J gene: TRBJ2-1
D gene: .
clone size: .
CDR3 DNA: TGTGCCAGCAGTTCGGATCCCATTTATGAGCAGTTCTTC
CDR3 protein: CASSSDPIYEQFF

V gene: TRBV27
J gene: TRBJ2-2
D gene: TRBD2
clone size: .
CDR3 DNA: TGTGCCAGCGGGGGGGAGAACACCGGGGAGCTGTTTTTT
CDR3 protein: CASGGENTGELFF

V gene: TRBV6-5
J gene: TRBJ2-5
D gene: .
clone size: .
CDR3 DNA: TGTGCCAGCACCCCCGGGACCGGAGAGACCCAGTACTTC
CDR3 protein: CASTPGTGETQYF

V gene: TRBV30
J gene: TRBJ2-2
D gene: .
clone size: .
CDR3 DNA: TGTGCCTGGAGTGTCGACTGGTCCGGGGAGCTGTTTTTT
CDR3 protein: CAWSVDWSGELFF

V gene: TRBV30
J gene: TRBJ2-3
D gene: TRBD2
clone size: .
CDR3 DNA: TGTGCCTGGAGTGTACATAGGCTAGCGGGGAGCACAGATACGCAGTATTTT
CDR3 protein: CAWSVHRLAGSTDTQYF

V gene: TRBV5-6
J gene: TRBJ1-1
D gene: TRBD1
clone size: .
CDR3 DNA: TGTGCCAGCAGCCCGGGAGGGACAGTCCGGAACACTGAAGCTTTCTTT
CDR3 protein: CASSPGGTVRNTEAFF

V gene: TRBV6-6
J gene: TRBJ2-3
D gene: TRBD2
clone size: .
CDR3 DNA: TGTGCCAGCACCCCGGTAGCGGGGGGCTCAGATACGCAGTATTTT
CDR3 protein: CASTPVAGGSDTQYF

V gene: TRBV30
J gene: TRBJ1-4
D gene: .
clone size: .
CDR3 DNA: TGTGCCTGGAGTGGCTTGTCCGAGACGACCTTGAAGGACGAAAAACTGTTTTTT
CDR3 protein: CAWSGLSETTLKDEKLFF

V gene: TRBV21-1
J gene: TRBJ2-1
D gene: .
clone size: .
CDR3 DNA: TGTGCCAGCACCCCGCAGGCGGGGCTCTACAATGAGCAGTTCTTC
CDR3 protein: CASTPQAGLYNEQFF

V gene: TRBV7-6
J gene: TRBJ1-1
D gene: TRBD1
clone size: .
CDR3 DNA: TGTGCCAGCAGCCCCGAAGGGGGCCTGAACACTGAAGCTTTCTTT
CDR3 protein: CASSPEGGLNTEAFF

V gene: TRBV6-2/TRBV6-3
J gene: TRBJ1-1
D gene: .
clone size: .
CDR3 DNA: TGTGCCAGCAGTTACTTGGCCGGGGCCACTGAAGCTTTCTTT
CDR3 protein: CASSYLAGATEAFF

V gene: TRBV6-2/TRBV6-3
J gene: TRBJ1-2
D gene: .
clone size: once
CDR3 DNA: TGTGCCAGCAGCCCCGGGGGTTATTTAGGCGGCTACACCTTC
CDR3 protein: CASSPGGYLGGYTF

V gene: TRBV5-6
J gene: TRBJ2-7
D gene: .
clone size: .
CDR3 DNA: TGTGCCAGCAGCCGTTTAGCCTCCTACGAGCAGTACTTC
CDR3 protein: CASSRLASYEQYF

V gene: TRBV28
J gene: TRBJ1-3
D gene: .
clone size: .
CDR3 DNA: TGTGCCTCCAGGGAGGCAGGGGTCAGCTCTGGAAACACCATATATTTT
CDR3 protein: CASREAGVSSGNTIYF

V gene: TRBV7-9
J gene: TRBJ1-1
D gene: .
clone size: .
CDR3 DNA: TGTGCCAGCAGCTTAGAAGACGGGAGGAGAACTGAAGCTTTCTTT
CDR3 protein: CASSLEDGRRTEAFF

V gene: TRBV7-2
J gene: TRBJ2-7
D gene: .
clone size: .
CDR3 DNA: TGTGCCAGCAGAAGGGACGTCGGTAGCTCCTACGAGCAGTACTTC
CDR3 protein: CASRRDVGSSYEQYF

V gene: TRBV6-5
J gene: TRBJ2-7
D gene: TRBD1
clone size: .
CDR3 DNA: TGTGCCAGCAGAGCCCGGACAGGGATCTACGAGCAGTACTTC
CDR3 protein: CASRARTGIYEQYF

V gene: TRBV6-5
J gene: TRBJ2-1
D gene: TRBD1
clone size: .
CDR3 DNA: TGTGCCAGCAGCACGGGACAGGGGAACTACAATGAGCAGTTCTTC
CDR3 protein: CASSTGQGNYNEQFF

V gene: TRBV14
J gene: TRBJ2-1
D gene: TRBD2
clone size: .
CDR3 DNA: TGTGCCAGCAGCCATCTCGGGGGGGCCGGCAATGAGCAGTTCTTC
CDR3 protein: CASSHLGGAGNEQFF

V gene: TRBV27
J gene: TRBJ2-1
D gene: TRBD2
clone size: .
CDR3 DNA: TGTGCCAGCAGAATAGCGGGGGGGACCTACAATGAGCAGTTCTTC
CDR3 protein: CASRIAGGTYNEQFF

V gene: TRBV4-3
J gene: TRBJ2-7
D gene: TRBD1
clone size: .
CDR3 DNA: TGCGCCAGCAGCCAAACCGGGACAGGTAACTACGAGCAGTACTTC
CDR3 protein: CASSQTGTGNYEQYF

V gene: TRBV19
J gene: TRBJ2-4
D gene: TRBD1
clone size: .
CDR3 DNA: TGTGCCAGTAGTATAAGGGGGCCACTGAACATTCAGTACTTC
CDR3 protein: CASSIRGPLNIQYF

V gene: TRBV23-1
J gene: TRBJ2-5
D gene: TRBD1
clone size: .
CDR3 DNA: TGCGCCAGCAGTCAGACACACAGGGGGCAGGTTCAAGAGACCCAGTACTTC
CDR3 protein: CASSQTHRGQVQETQYF

V gene: TRBV7-2
J gene: TRBJ2-7
D gene: TRBD1
clone size: once
CDR3 DNA: TGTGCCAGCAGCTTTAAAGGGACAGGGGGTAGATCTTACTTC
CDR3 protein: CASSFKGTGGRSYF

V gene: TRBV28
J gene: TRBJ2-7
D gene: TRBD1
clone size: .
CDR3 DNA: TGTGCCAGCAGTTCCCCCGGGACAGGGACCTACGAGCAGTACTTC
CDR3 protein: CASSSPGTGTYEQYF

V gene: TRBV7-2
J gene: TRBJ2-3
D gene: TRBD1
clone size: .
CDR3 DNA: TGTGCCAGCAGCCCCAGGACAGGGGCAGATACGCAGTATTTT
CDR3 protein: CASSPRTGADTQYF

V gene: TRBV4-2
J gene: TRBJ2-3
D gene: .
clone size: .
CDR3 DNA: TGTGCCAGCAGCCAAGTTAGCCCACGGCAGTATTTT
CDR3 protein: CASSQVSPRQYF

V gene: TRBV5-1
J gene: TRBJ2-5
D gene: TRBD1
clone size: few
CDR3 DNA: TGCGCCAGCAGCCGACAGGGGGCGGGAGAGACCCAGTACTTC
CDR3 protein: CASSRQGAGETQYF

V gene: TRBV18
J gene: TRBJ2-7
D gene: TRBD2
clone size: .
CDR3 DNA: TGTGCCAGCTCACCACCCCTAGCGGGGGCCTACGAGCAGTACTTC
CDR3 protein: CASSPPLAGAYEQYF

V gene: TRBV19
J gene: TRBJ1-5
D gene: TRBD1
clone size: .
CDR3 DNA: TGTGCCAGTAGTATTGGTCTCAGGGGGCTATATCAGCCCCAGCATTTT
CDR3 protein: CASSIGLRGLYQPQHF

V gene: TRBV7-9
J gene: TRBJ1-3
D gene: TRBD1
clone size: .
CDR3 DNA: TGTGCCAGCAGCCAAGGACAGGGGGCGGACACCATATATTTT
CDR3 protein: CASSQGQGADTIYF

V gene: TRBV7-9
J gene: TRBJ2-5
D gene: TRBD1
clone size: .
CDR3 DNA: TGTGCCAGCAGCTTAAGGACAGGGGGGGAGACCCAGTACTTC
CDR3 protein: CASSLRTGGETQYF

V gene: TRBV18
J gene: TRBJ2-1
D gene: TRBD1
clone size: .
CDR3 DNA: TGTGCCAGCTCACGACAGGGGACATCCTACAATGAGCAGTTCTTC
CDR3 protein: CASSRQGTSYNEQFF

V gene: TRBV4-2
J gene: TRBJ2-3
D gene: .
clone size: few
CDR3 DNA: TGTGCCAGCAGCCAAGATCTTGGACGACCTGTAGAATGGGGGGAGTATTTT
CDR3 protein: CASSQDLGRPVEWGEYF

V gene: TRBV4-1
J gene: TRBJ1-2
D gene: TRBD1
clone size: .
CDR3 DNA: TGCGCCAGCAGCCAGGTGGACAGGGATAACTATGGCTACACCTTC
CDR3 protein: CASSQVDRDNYGYTF

V gene: TRBV9
J gene: TRBJ2-3
D gene: TRBD2
clone size: .
CDR3 DNA: TGTGCCAGCAGCGTAGAGGGCGGGGGAGATACGCAGTATTTT
CDR3 protein: CASSVEGGGDTQYF

V gene: TRBV19
J gene: TRBJ1-2
D gene: .
clone size: .
CDR3 DNA: TGTGCCAGTAGTATTCGTCCTAACTATGGCTACACCTTC
CDR3 protein: CASSIRPNYGYTF